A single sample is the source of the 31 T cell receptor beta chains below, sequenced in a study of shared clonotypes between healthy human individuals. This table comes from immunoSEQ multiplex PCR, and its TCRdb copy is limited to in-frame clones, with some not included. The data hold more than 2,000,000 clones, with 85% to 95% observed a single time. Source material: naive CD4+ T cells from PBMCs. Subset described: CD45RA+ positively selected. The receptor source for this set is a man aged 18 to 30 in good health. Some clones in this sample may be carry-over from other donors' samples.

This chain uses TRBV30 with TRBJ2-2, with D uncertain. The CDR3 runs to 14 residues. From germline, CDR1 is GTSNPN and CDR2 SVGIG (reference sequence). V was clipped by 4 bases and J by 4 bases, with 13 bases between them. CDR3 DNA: TGTGCCTGGATGAAAGCCGGGCTCACCGGGGAGCTGTTTTTT. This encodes CAWMKAGLTGELFF. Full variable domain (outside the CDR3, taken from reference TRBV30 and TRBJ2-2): SQTIHQWPATLVQPVGSPLSLECTVEGTSNPNLYWYRQAAGRGLQLLFYSVGIGQISSEVPQNLSASRPQDRQFILSSKKLLLSDSGFYLCAWMKAGLTGELFFGEGSRLTVL.

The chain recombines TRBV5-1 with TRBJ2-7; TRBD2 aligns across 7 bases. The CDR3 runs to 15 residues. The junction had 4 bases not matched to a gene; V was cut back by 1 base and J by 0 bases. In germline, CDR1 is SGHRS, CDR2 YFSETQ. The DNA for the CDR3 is TGCGCCAGCAGCTTGCTGGGACTAACCTCCTACGAGCAGTACTTC. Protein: CASSLLGLTSYEQYF.

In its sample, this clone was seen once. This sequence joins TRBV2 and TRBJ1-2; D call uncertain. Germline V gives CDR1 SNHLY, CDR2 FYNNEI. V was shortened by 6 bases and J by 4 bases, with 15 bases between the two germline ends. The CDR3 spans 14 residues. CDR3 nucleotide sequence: TGTGCCAGCAGAGACATCTTGTCGGTCTATGGCTACACCTTC. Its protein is CASRDILSVYGYTF.

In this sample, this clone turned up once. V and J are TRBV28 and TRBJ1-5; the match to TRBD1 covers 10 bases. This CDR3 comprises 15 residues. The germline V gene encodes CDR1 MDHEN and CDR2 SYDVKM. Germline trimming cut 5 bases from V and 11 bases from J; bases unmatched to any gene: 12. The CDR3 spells CASSLRTGGVRSQHF. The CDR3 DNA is TGTGCCAGCAGTCTGCGGACAGGGGGGGTGAGGTCCCAGCATTTT.

The CDR3 region has the DNA TGCGCCAGCAGCTTCTCCGGGGGCACTGATGGCTACACCTTC. Translated: CASSFSGGTDGYTF. V and J are TRBV5-1 and TRBJ1-2; maybe TRBD1 (6 bases). V was shortened by 2 bases and J by 6 bases, with 14 bases between the two germline ends. Germline lookup yields CDR1 SGHRS and CDR2 YFSETQ. The CDR3 covers 14 residues.

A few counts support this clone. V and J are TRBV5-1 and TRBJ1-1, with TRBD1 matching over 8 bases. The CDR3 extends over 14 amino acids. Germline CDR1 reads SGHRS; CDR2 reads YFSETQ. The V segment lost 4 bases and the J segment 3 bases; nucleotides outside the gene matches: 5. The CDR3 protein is CASSAGQGDTEAFF. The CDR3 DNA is TGCGCCAGCAGCGCCGGACAGGGCGACACTGAAGCTTTCTTT.

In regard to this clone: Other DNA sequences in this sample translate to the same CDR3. The CDR3: CASSPPGQGSYEQYF. CDR3 sequence (DNA): TGTGCCAGCAGTCCGCCGGGACAGGGCTCCTACGAGCAGTACTTC. The V and J genes are TRBV28 and TRBJ2-7; TRBD1 matches at 9 bases. Germline V gives CDR1 MDHEN, CDR2 SYDVKM. The V gene end was trimmed by 5 bases and the J gene end by 0 bases; junction bases not matched to a gene: 5. The CDR3 is 15 amino acids.

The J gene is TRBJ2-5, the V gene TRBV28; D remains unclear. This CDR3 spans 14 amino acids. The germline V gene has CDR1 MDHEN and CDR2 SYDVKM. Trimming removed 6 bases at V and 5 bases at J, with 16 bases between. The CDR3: CASSPLVQWETQYF. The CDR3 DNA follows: TGTGCCAGCAGCCCCCTAGTACAATGGGAGACCCAGTACTTC. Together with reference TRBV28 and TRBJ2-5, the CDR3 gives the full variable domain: DVKVTQSSRYLVKRTGEKVFLECVQDMDHENMFWYRQDPGLGLRLIYFSYDVKMKEKGDIPEGYSVSREKKERFSLILESASTNQTSMYLCASSPLVQWETQYFGPGTRLLVL.

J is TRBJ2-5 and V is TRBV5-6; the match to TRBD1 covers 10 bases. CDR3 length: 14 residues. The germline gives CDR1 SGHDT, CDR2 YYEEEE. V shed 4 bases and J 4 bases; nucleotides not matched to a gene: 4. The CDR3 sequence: CASSGRDRGETQYF. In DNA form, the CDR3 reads TGTGCCAGCAGCGGCCGGGACAGGGGAGAGACCCAGTACTTC. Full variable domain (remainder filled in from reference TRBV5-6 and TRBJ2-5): DAGVTQSPTHLIKTRGQQVTLRCSPKSGHDTVSWYQQALGQGPQFIFQYYEEEERQRGNFPDRFSGHQFPNYSSELNVNALLLGDSALYLCASSGRDRGETQYFGPGTRLLVL.

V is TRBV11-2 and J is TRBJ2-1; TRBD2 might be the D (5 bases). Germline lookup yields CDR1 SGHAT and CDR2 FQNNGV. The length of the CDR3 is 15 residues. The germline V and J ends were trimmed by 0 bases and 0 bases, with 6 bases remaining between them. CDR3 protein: CASSLEGGSYNEQFF. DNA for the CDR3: TGTGCCAGCAGCTTAGAAGGAGGCTCCTACAATGAGCAGTTCTTC.

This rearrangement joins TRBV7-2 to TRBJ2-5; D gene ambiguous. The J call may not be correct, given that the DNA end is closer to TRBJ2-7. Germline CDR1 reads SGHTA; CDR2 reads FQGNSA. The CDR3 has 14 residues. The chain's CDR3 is CASSSDGHDYEQYF. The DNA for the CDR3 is TGTGCCAGCAGCTCTGACGGCCACGACTACGAGCAGTACTTC.

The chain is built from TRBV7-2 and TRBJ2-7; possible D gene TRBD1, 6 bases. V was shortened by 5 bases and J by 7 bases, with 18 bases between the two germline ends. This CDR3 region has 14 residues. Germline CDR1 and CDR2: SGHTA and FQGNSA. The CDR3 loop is CASSHGPGVGEQYF. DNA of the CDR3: TGTGCCAGCAGCCACGGGCCAGGGGTGGGGGAGCAGTACTTC.

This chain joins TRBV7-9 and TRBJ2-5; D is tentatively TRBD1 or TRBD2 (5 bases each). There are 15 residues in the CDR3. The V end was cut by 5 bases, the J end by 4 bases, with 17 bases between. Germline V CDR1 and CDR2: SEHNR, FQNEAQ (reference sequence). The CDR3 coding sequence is TGTGCCAGCAGCCCGAGAGGGGTTAGCGCAGAGACCCAGTACTTC. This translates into CASSPRGVSAETQYF. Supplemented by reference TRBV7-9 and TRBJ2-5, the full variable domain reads DTGVSQNPRHKITKRGQNVTFRCDPISEHNRLYWYRQTLGQGPEFLTYFQNEAQLEKSRLLSDRFSAERPKGSFSTLEIQRTEQGDSAMYLCASSPRGVSAETQYFGPGTRLLVL.

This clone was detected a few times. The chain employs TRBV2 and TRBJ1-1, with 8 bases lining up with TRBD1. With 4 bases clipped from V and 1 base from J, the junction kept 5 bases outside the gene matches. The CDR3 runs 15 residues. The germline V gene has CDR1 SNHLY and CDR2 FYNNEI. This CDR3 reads CASSARQGSNTEAFF. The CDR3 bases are TGTGCCAGCAGTGCCCGACAGGGGTCGAACACTGAAGCTTTCTTT.

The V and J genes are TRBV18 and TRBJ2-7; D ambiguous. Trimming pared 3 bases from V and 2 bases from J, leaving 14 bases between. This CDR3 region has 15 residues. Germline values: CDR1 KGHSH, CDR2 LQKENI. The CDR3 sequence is CASSPGSTSPYEQYF. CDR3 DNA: TGTGCCAGCTCACCCGGCAGCACCTCTCCCTACGAGCAGTACTTC.

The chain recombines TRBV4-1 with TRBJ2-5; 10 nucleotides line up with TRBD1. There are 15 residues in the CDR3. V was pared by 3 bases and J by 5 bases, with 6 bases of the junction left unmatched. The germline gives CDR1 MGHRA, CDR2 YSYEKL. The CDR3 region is CASSQGDRGHETQYF. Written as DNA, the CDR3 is TGCGCCAGCAGCCAGGGAGACAGGGGGCACGAGACCCAGTACTTC.

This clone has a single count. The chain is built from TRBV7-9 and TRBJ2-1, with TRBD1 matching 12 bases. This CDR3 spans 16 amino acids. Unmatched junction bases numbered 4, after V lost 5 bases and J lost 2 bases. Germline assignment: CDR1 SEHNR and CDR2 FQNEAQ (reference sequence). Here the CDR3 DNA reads TGTGCCAGCAGCAGGGGGACAGGGGGCGCCTACAATGAGCAGTTCTTC. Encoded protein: CASSRGTGGAYNEQFF.

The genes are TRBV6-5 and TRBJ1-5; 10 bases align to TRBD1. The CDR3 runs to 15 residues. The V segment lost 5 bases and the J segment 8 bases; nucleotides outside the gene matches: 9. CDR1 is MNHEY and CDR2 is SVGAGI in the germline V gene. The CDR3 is CASSPRTGGNKPQHF. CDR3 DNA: TGTGCCAGCAGTCCTAGGACAGGGGGGAATAAGCCCCAGCATTTT.

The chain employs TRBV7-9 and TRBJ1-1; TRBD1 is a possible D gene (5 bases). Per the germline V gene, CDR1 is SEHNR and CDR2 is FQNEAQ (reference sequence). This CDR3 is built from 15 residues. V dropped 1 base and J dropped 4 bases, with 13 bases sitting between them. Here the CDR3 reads CASSLGGAPSTEAFF. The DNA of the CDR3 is TGTGCCAGCAGCTTAGGAGGGGCCCCGAGCACTGAAGCTTTCTTT.

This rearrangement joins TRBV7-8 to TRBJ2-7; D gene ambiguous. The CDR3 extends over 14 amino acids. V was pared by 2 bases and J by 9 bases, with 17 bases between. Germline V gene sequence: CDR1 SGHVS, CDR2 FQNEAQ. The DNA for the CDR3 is TGTGCCAGCAGCTTAATTTCTGTCGGGTTGGGGCAGTACTTC. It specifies CASSLISVGLGQYF.

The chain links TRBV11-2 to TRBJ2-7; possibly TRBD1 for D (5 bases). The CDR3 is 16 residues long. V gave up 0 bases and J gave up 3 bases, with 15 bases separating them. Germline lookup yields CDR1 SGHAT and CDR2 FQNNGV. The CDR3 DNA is TGTGCCAGCAGCTTAGATCAGGGATCCCCCGACTACGAGCAGTACTTC. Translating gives CASSLDQGSPDYEQYF.

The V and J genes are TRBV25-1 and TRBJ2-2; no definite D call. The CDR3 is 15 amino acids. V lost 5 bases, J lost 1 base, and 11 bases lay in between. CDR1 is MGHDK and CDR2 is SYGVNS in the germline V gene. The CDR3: CASSPGGKNTGELFF. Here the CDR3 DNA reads TGTGCCAGCAGTCCAGGCGGCAAGAACACCGGGGAGCTGTTTTTT.

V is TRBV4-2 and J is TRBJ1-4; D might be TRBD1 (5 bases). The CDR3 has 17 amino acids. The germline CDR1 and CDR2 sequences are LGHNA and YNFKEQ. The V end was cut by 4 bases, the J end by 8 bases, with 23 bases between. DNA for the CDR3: TGTGCCAGCAGCCTTCGTACCCTCAGGGAAATGGGAGAAAAACTGTTTTTT. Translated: CASSLRTLREMGEKLFF.

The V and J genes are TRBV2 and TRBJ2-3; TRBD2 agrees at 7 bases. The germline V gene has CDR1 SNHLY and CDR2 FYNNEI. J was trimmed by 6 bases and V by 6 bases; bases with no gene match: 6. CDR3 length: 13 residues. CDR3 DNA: TGTGCCAGCAGCTCGAGGGAGGGGGATACGCAGTATTTT. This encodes CASSSREGDTQYF.

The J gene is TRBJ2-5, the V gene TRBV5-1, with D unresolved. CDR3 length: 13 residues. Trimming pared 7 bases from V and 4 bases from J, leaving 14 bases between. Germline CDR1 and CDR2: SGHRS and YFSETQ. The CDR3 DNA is TGCGCCAGCGTCTGGGATCATGGAGAGACCCAGTACTTC. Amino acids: CASVWDHGETQYF.

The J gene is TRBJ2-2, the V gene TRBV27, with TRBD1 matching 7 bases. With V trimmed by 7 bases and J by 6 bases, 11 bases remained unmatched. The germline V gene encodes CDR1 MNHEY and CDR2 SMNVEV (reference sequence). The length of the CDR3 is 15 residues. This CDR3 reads CASKIPGGIAGELFF. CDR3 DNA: TGTGCCAGCAAGATTCCAGGGGGTATCGCCGGGGAGCTGTTTTTT.

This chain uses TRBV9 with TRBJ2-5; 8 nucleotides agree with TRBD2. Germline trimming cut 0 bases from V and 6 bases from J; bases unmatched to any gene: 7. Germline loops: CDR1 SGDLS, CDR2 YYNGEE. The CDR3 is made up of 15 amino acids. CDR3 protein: CASSVGLAGEQTQYF. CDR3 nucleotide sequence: TGTGCCAGCAGCGTAGGGCTAGCGGGTGAACAGACCCAGTACTTC. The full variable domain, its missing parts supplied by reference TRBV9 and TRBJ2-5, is DSGVTQTPKHLITATGQRVTLRCSPRSGDLSVYWYQQSLDQGLQFLIQYYNGEERAKGNILERFSAQQFPDLHSELNLSSLELGDSALYFCASSVGLAGEQTQYFGPGTRLLVL.

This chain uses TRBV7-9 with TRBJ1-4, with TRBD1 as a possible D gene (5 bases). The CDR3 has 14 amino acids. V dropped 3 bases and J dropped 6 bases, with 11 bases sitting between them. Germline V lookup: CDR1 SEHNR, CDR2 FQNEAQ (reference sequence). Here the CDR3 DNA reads TGTGCCAGCAGCTTCCGGGGGTTACATGAAAAACTGTTTTTT. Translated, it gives CASSFRGLHEKLFF.

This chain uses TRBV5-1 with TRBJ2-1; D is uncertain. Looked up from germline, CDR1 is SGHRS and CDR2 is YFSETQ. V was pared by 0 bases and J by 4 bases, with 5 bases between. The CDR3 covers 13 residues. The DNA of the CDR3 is TGCGCCAGCAGCTTGGTGCAATACAATGAGCAGTTCTTC. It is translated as CASSLVQYNEQFF.

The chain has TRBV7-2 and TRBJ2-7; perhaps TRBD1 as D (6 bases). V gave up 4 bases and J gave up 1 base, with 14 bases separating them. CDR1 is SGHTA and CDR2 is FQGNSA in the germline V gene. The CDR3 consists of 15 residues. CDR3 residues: CASSSQGIGSYEQYF. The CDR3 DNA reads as TGTGCCAGCAGCTCCCAGGGGATCGGTTCCTACGAGCAGTACTTC.

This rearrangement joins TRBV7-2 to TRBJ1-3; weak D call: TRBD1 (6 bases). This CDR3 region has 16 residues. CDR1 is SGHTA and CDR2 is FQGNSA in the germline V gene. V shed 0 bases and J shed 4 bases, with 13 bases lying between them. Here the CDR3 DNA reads TGTGCCAGCAGCTTAGCCAGGGGCCGAGTGGGAAACACCATATATTTT. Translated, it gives CASSLARGRVGNTIYF.